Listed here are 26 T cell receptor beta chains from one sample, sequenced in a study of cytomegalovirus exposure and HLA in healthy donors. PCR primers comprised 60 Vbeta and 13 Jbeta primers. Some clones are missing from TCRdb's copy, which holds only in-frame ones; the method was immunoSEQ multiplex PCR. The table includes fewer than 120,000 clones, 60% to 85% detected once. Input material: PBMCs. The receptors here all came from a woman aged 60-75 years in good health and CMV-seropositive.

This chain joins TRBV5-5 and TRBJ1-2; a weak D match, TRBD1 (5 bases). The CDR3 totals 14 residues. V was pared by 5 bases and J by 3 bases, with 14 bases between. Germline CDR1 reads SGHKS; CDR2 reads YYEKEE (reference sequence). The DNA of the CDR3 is TGTGCCAGCAGTCCGACGGGGGGGGACTATGGCTACACCTTC. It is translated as CASSPTGGDYGYTF.

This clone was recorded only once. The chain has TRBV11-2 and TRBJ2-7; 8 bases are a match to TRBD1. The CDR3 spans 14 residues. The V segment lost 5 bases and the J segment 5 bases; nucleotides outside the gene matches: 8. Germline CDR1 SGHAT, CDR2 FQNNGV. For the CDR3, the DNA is TGTGCCAGCAGCAACTGGACAGGGAGCGACGAGCAGTACTTC. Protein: CASSNWTGSDEQYF.

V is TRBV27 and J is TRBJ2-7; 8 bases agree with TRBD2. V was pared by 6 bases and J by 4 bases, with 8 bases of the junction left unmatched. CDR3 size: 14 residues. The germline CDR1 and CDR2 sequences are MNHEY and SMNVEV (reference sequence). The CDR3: CASRSAGVGYEQYF. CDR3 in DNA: TGTGCCAGCAGGTCAGCGGGAGTAGGGTACGAGCAGTACTTC.

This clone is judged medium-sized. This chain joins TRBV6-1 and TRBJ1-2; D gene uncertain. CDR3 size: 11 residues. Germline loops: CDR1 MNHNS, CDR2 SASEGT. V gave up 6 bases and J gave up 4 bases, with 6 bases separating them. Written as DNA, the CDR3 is TGTGCCAGCAGGGAGGGCTATGGCTACACCTTC. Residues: CASREGYGYTF.

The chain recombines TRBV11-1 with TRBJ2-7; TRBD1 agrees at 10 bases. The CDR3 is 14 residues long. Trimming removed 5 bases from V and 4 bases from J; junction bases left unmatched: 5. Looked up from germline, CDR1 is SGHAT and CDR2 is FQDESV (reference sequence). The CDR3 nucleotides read TGTGCCAGCAGCCCGACAGGGGGCAGGTACGAGCAGTACTTC. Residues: CASSPTGGRYEQYF.

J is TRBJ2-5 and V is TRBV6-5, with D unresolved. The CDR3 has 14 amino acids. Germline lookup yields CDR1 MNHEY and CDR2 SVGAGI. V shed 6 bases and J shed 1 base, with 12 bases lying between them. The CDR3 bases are TGTGCCAGCAGGACGTCGTGGGCCCAAGAGACCCAGTACTTC. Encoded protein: CASRTSWAQETQYF.

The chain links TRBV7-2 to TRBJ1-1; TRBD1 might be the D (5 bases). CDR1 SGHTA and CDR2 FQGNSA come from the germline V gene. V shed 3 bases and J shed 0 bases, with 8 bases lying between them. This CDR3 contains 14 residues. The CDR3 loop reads CASSFYRMNTEAFF. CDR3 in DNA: TGTGCCAGCAGCTTCTACAGGATGAACACTGAAGCTTTCTTT.

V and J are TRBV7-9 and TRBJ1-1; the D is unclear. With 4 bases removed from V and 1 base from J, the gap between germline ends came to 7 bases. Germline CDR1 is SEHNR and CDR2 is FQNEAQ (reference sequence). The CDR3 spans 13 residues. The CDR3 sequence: CASSSTENTEAFF. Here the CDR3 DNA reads TGTGCCAGCAGCTCTACAGAGAACACTGAAGCTTTCTTT.

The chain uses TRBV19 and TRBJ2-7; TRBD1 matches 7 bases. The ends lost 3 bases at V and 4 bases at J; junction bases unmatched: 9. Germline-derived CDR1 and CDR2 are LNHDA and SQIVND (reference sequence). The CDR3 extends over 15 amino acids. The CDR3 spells CASSMVQGKRYEQYF. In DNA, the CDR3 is TGTGCCAGTAGTATGGTACAGGGGAAAAGGTACGAGCAGTACTTC. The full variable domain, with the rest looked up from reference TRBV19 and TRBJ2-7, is DGGITQSPKYLFRKEGQNVTLSCEQNLNHDAMYWYRQDPGQGLRLIYYSQIVNDFQKGDIAEGYSVSREKKESFPLTVTSAQKNPTAFYLCASSMVQGKRYEQYFGPGTRLTVT.

The CDR3 DNA follows: TGTGCCAGCAGTAACGTAAACAGCTATGGCTACACCTTC. It codes for CASSNVNSYGYTF. This chain links TRBV25-1 with TRBJ1-2; D not resolved. The V end was cut by 5 bases, the J end by 4 bases, with 11 bases between. The CDR3 totals 13 residues. Germline lookup yields CDR1 MGHDK and CDR2 SYGVNS.

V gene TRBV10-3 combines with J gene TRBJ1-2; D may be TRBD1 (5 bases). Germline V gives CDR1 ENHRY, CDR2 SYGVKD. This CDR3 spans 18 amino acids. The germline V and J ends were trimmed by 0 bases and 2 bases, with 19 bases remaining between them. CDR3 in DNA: TGTGCCATCAGTGAGTCTGCAATTGGGGGGTTGAAGAACTATGGCTACACCTTC. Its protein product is CAISESAIGGLKNYGYTF.

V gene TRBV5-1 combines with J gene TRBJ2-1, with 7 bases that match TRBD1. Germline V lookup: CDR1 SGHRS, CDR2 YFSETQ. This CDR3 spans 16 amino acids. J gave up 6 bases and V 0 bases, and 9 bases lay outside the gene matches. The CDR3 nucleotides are TGCGCCAGCAGCTTGGTATTGTCAGGGGGTATCAATGAGCAGTTCTTC. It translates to CASSLVLSGGINEQFF.

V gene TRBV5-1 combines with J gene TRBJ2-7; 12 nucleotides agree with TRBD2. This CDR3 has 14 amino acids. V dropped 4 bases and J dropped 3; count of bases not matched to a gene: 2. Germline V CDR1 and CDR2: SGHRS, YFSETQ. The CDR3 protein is CASSRTSGNYEQYF. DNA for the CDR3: TGCGCCAGCAGCAGGACTAGCGGGAACTACGAGCAGTACTTC.

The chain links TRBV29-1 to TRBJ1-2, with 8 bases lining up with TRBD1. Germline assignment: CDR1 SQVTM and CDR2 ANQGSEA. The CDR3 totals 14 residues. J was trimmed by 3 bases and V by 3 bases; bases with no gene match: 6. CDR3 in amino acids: CSVDLAGGDYGYTF. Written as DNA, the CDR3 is TGCAGCGTTGACTTGGCAGGGGGCGACTATGGCTACACCTTC.

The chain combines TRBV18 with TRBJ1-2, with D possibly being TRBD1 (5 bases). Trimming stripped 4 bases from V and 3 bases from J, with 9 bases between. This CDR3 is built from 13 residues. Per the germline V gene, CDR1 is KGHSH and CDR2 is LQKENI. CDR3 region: CASSLDSYYGYTF. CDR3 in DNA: TGTGCCAGCTCACTCGACAGCTACTATGGCTACACCTTC. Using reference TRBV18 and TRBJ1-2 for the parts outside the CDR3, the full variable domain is NAGVMQNPRHLVRRRGQEARLRCSPMKGHSHVYWYRQLPEEGLKFMVYLQKENIIDESGMPKERFSAEFPKEGPSILRIQQVVRGDSAAYFCASSLDSYYGYTFGSGTRLTVV.

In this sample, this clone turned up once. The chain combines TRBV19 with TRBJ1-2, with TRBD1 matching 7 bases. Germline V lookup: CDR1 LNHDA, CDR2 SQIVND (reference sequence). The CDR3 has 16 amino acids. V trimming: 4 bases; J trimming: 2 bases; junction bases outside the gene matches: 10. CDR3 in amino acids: CASSTHRDRKNYGYTF. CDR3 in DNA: TGTGCCAGTAGTACGCACCGGGACAGAAAAAACTATGGCTACACCTTC.

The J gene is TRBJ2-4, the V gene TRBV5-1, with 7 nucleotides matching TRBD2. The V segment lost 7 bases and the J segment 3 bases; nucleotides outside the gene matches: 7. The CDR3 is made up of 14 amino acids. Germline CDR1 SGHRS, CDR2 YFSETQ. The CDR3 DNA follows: TGCGCCAGCGGGAGCGGGAACGGCAAAAACATTCAGTACTTC. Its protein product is CASGSGNGKNIQYF.

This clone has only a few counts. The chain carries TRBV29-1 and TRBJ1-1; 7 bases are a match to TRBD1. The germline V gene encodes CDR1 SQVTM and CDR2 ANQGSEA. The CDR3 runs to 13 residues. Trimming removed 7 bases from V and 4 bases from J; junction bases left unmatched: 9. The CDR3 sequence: CSAEGGSGTEAFF. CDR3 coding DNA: TGCAGCGCCGAAGGGGGCTCTGGCACTGAAGCTTTCTTT.

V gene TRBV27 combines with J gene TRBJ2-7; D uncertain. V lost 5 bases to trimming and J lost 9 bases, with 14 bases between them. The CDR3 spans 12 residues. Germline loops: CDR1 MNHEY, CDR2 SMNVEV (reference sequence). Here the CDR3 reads CASSPSPPGQYF. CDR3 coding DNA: TGTGCCAGCAGTCCATCTCCCCCGGGGCAGTACTTC.

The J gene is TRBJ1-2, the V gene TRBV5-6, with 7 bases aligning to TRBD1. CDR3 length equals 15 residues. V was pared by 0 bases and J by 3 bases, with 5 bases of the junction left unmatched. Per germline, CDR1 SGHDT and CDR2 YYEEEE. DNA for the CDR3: TGTGCCAGCAGCTTGGTAGGACAGGAGTACTATGGCTACACCTTC. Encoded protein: CASSLVGQEYYGYTF. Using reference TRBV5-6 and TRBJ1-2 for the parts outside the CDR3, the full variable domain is DAGVTQSPTHLIKTRGQQVTLRCSPKSGHDTVSWYQQALGQGPQFIFQYYEEEERQRGNFPDRFSGHQFPNYSSELNVNALLLGDSALYLCASSLVGQEYYGYTFGSGTRLTVV.

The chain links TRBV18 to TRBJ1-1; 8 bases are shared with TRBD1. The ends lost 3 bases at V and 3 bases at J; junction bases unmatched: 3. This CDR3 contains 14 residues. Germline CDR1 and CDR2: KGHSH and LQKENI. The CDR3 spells CASSPTGGDTEAFF. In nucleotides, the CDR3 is TGTGCCAGCTCACCTACAGGGGGAGACACTGAAGCTTTCTTT. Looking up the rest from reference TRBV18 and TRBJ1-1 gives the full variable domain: NAGVMQNPRHLVRRRGQEARLRCSPMKGHSHVYWYRQLPEEGLKFMVYLQKENIIDESGMPKERFSAEFPKEGPSILRIQQVVRGDSAAYFCASSPTGGDTEAFFGQGTRLTVV.

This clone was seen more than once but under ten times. DNA of the CDR3: TGCGCCAGCAGCCAGGGGACAGGGGGGAATCACTATGGCTACACCTTC. Protein sequence: CASSQGTGGNHYGYTF. The chain has TRBV4-1 and TRBJ1-2; 11 nucleotides match TRBD1. Germline V lookup: CDR1 MGHRA, CDR2 YSYEKL. Trimming removed 3 bases from V and 3 bases from J; junction bases left unmatched: 6. The CDR3 sequence is 16 residues long.

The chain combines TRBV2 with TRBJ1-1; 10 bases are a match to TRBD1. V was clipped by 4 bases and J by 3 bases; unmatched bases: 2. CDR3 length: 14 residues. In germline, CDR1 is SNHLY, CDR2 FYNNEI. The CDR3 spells CASSGGQGHTEAFF. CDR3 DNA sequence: TGTGCCAGCAGTGGGGGACAGGGGCACACTGAAGCTTTCTTT.

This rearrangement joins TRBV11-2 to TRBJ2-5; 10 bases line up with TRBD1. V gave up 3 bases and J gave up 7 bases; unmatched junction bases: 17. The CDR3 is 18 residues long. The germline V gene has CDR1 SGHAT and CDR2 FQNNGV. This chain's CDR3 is CASSFVVGDRGTGWTQYF. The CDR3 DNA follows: TGTGCCAGCAGCTTCGTCGTGGGGGACAGGGGCACAGGTTGGACCCAGTACTTC.

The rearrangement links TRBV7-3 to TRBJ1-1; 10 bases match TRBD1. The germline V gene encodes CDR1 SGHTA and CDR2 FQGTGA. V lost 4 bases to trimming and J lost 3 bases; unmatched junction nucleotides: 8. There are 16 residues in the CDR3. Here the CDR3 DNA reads TGTGCCAGCAGCTCAAGGACAGGGGGGATAGACACTGAAGCTTTCTTT. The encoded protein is CASSSRTGGIDTEAFF.

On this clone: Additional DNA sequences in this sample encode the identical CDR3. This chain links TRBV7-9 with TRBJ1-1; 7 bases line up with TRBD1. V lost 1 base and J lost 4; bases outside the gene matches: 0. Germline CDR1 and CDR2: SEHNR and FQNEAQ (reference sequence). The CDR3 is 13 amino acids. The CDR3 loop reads CASSLGDSTEAFF. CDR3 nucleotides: TGTGCCAGCAGCTTAGGGGACAGCACTGAAGCTTTCTTT. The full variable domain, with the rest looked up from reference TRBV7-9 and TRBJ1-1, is DTGVSQNPRHKITKRGQNVTFRCDPISEHNRLYWYRQTLGQGPEFLTYFQNEAQLEKSRLLSDRFSAERPKGSFSTLEIQRTEQGDSAMYLCASSLGDSTEAFFGQGTRLTVV.